One and the same sample provided the 19 T cell receptor beta chains below, sequenced in a study of cytomegalovirus exposure and HLA in healthy donors. PCR involved 60 Vbeta and 13 Jbeta primers. Profiled with immunoSEQ multiplex PCR; TCRdb holds only in-frame clones, not every one. In the table there are approximately 150,000 clones, around four fifths of which are singletons. The sequencing input was PBMCs. These receptors came from a man aged 50-60 years in good health and CMV-seropositive.

For the CDR3, the DNA is TGTGCCAGCAGCAAAAAGAGGGACAGGGGCGTAGGCAATGAGCAGTTCTTC. This gives the protein CASSKKRDRGVGNEQFF. This chain uses TRBV21-1 with TRBJ2-1; TRBD1, the table's D call, was not compared with the DNA. TRBV21-1 is a known pseudogene. The CDR3 is made up of 17 amino acids.

The count of this clone is one. This sequence joins TRBV18 and TRBJ2-1; D possibly corresponds to TRBD2 (6 bases). Trimming removed 1 base from V and 6 bases from J, with 13 bases in between. The CDR3 sequence is 15 residues long. Germline assignment: CDR1 KGHSH and CDR2 LQKENI. The CDR3 region is CASSPLAEPLNEQFF. CDR3 sequence (DNA): TGTGCCAGCTCACCACTAGCGGAGCCGCTCAATGAGCAGTTCTTC. Full variable domain (missing parts from reference TRBV18 and TRBJ2-1): NAGVMQNPRHLVRRRGQEARLRCSPMKGHSHVYWYRQLPEEGLKFMVYLQKENIIDESGMPKERFSAEFPKEGPSILRIQQVVRGDSAAYFCASSPLAEPLNEQFFGPGTRLTVL.

A few counts support this clone. The rearrangement joins TRBV27 to TRBJ2-5; TRBD1 matches at 7 bases. V shed 5 bases, J shed 5 bases, and the junction held 14 bases outside the gene matches. Per germline, CDR1 MNHEY and CDR2 SMNVEV (reference sequence). The CDR3 has 16 residues. The CDR3 region is CASSPLLLTGRETQYF. For the CDR3, the DNA is TGTGCCAGCAGTCCCCTCCTTTTGACAGGGCGGGAGACCCAGTACTTC.

The chain uses TRBV2 and TRBJ2-3; 9 nucleotides line up with TRBD1. The CDR3 runs to 17 residues. From germline, CDR1 is SNHLY and CDR2 FYNNEI. The V and J ends lost 6 bases and 1 base, in that order; junction bases with no gene match: 11. The DNA for the CDR3 is TGTGCCAGCAGCCCTTCCGCGGGGACAGGGCGCACAGATACGCAGTATTTT. Amino acids: CASSPSAGTGRTDTQYF.

The J gene is TRBJ2-7, the V gene TRBV27; 11 bases map to TRBD2. The germline V gene encodes CDR1 MNHEY and CDR2 SMNVEV (reference sequence). The CDR3 is 15 residues long. V lost 6 bases and J lost 7; bases outside the gene matches: 11. This CDR3 is CASSLTLAGVWEQYF. The CDR3, as DNA: TGTGCCAGCAGCCTAACACTAGCGGGAGTTTGGGAGCAGTACTTC.

V and J are TRBV7-6 and TRBJ2-2, with D maybe TRBD2 (5 bases). V was shortened by 2 bases and J by 0 bases, with 13 bases between the two germline ends. There are 17 residues in the CDR3. Germline V gene lookup returns CDR1 SGHVS and CDR2 FNYEAQ. CDR3 in DNA: TGTGCCAGCAGCTTAACAGCGGCAGGCTCGAACACCGGGGAGCTGTTTTTT. Translation gives CASSLTAAGSNTGELFF.

Comments on this clone: Within the sample, other DNA sequences also encode this same CDR3. This CDR3 reads CASSLESARAAQYF. As DNA, the CDR3 is TGTGCCAGCAGCTTAGAGTCGGCGCGGGCGGCCCAGTACTTC. V usage is TRBV7-6 and J usage is TRBJ2-5; a possible D gene is TRBD2 (5 bases). The CDR3 loop spans 14 amino acids. Germline loops: CDR1 SGHVS, CDR2 FNYEAQ. The V gene lost 1 base and the J gene lost 9 bases, with 15 bases spanning the gap.

V is TRBV9 and J is TRBJ2-1; 10 bases line up with TRBD2. CDR3 size: 14 residues. Germline assignment: CDR1 SGDLS and CDR2 YYNGEE. J was trimmed by 9 bases and V by 0 bases; bases with no gene match: 3. In DNA form, the CDR3 reads TGTGCCAGCAGCGTAGTTCTAGCGGGAGCTGAGCAGTTCTTC. It yields the protein CASSVVLAGAEQFF.

This rearrangement joins TRBV28 to TRBJ1-2; D is ambiguous. V was shortened by 10 bases and J by 4 bases, with 19 bases between the two germline ends. In germline, CDR1 is MDHEN, CDR2 SYDVKM. The length of the CDR3 is 14 residues. CDR3 bases: TGTGCCATCCTCGGGGAGGGTGGTTCCTATGGCTACACCTTC. As protein: CAILGEGGSYGYTF.

Only a few counts were recorded for this clone. The V call is TRBV5-1, the J call TRBJ2-5, with D perhaps TRBD2 (5 bases). V lost 4 bases and J lost 2, with 12 bases in between. Germline CDR1 and CDR2: SGHRS and YFSETQ. This CDR3 has 14 amino acids. CDR3 residues: CASSSGGLQETQYF. The CDR3 nucleotides read TGCGCCAGCAGCAGCGGCGGGCTACAAGAGACCCAGTACTTC.

The rearrangement links TRBV14 to TRBJ2-5; D gene uncertain. Germline V lookup: CDR1 SGHDN, CDR2 FVKESK. Trimming cost V 3 bases and J 4 bases, with 3 bases left between them. The length of the CDR3 is 11 residues. The DNA of the CDR3 is TGTGCCAGCAGCCACGGAGAGACCCAGTACTTC. Translated, it gives CASSHGETQYF.

The chain recombines TRBV7-6 with TRBJ1-6, with 9 bases that match TRBD1. This CDR3 spans 15 amino acids. The junction had 2 bases not matched to a gene; V was cut back by 1 base and J by 7 bases. Germline CDR1 SGHVS, CDR2 FNYEAQ. The CDR3 loop is CASSLGGTGNSPLHF. CDR3 sequence (DNA): TGTGCCAGCAGCTTAGGGGGGACAGGGAATTCACCCCTCCACTTT.

The chain uses TRBV5-5 and TRBJ2-3; D perhaps matches TRBD1 (6 bases). The CDR3 has 15 amino acids. Trimming removed 3 bases from V and 3 bases from J, with 14 bases in between. The germline CDR1 and CDR2 sequences are SGHKS and YYEKEE (reference sequence). The CDR3 protein is CASSSTGLVTDTQYF. The CDR3 DNA follows: TGTGCCAGCAGCTCAACAGGGTTGGTTACAGATACGCAGTATTTT.

The genes are TRBV4-1 and TRBJ2-6; TRBD1 is a possible D gene (5 bases). The CDR3 totals 17 residues. Germline assignment: CDR1 MGHRA and CDR2 YSYEKL. V was pared by 1 base and J by 2 bases, with 12 bases between. DNA of the CDR3: TGCGCCAGCAGCCAAGTAGGCCAGGGCGCTGGGGCCAACGTCCTGACTTTC. Encoded protein: CASSQVGQGAGANVLTF.

This chain uses TRBV9 with TRBJ1-3, with 7 bases identical to TRBD1. The CDR3 covers 14 residues. The ends lost 3 bases at V and 2 bases at J; junction bases unmatched: 2. The germline V gene encodes CDR1 SGDLS and CDR2 YYNGEE. CDR3 sequence reads: CASSAGQAGNTIYF. The CDR3 DNA is TGTGCCAGCAGCGCCGGACAGGCTGGAAACACCATATATTTT. The full variable domain, in which reference TRBV9 and TRBJ1-3 provide the parts outside the CDR3, is DSGVTQTPKHLITATGQRVTLRCSPRSGDLSVYWYQQSLDQGLQFLIQYYNGEERAKGNILERFSAQQFPDLHSELNLSSLELGDSALYFCASSAGQAGNTIYFGEGSWLTVV.

The chain combines TRBV1 with TRBJ2-7; the D call TRBD2 from the table was never checked on the DNA. TRBV1 is flagged as a pseudogene. The CDR3 is made up of 16 amino acids. The DNA of the CDR3 is TGCACCAGCAGCCAGTGTAGGGCTAGCAGATCCTACGAGCAGTACTTC. Encoded protein: CTSSQCRASRSYEQYF.

The gene calls are TRBV5-4 and TRBJ2-1, with 12 bases fitting TRBD2. Unmatched junction bases numbered 5, after V lost 1 base and J lost 3 bases. From germline, CDR1 is SGHNT and CDR2 YYREEE (reference sequence). This CDR3 contains 17 residues. The CDR3 region is CASSLSSGLAGYNEQFF. CDR3 bases: TGTGCCAGCAGCTTGAGCTCGGGACTAGCGGGCTACAATGAGCAGTTCTTC.

This chain connects TRBV28 to TRBJ2-7; no clear D. The CDR3 consists of 11 residues. Per germline, CDR1 MDHEN and CDR2 SYDVKM. V lost 3 bases to trimming and J lost 6 bases, with 6 bases between them. The DNA of the CDR3 is TGTGCCAGCAGTTTTCTCTCCGAGCAGTACTTC. Amino acid sequence: CASSFLSEQYF.

This chain connects TRBV2 to TRBJ2-7, with 10 nucleotides matching TRBD1. The CDR3 is 14 residues long. Germline V gene sequence: CDR1 SNHLY, CDR2 FYNNEI. Trimming at V came to 5 bases and at J to 7 bases, leaving 8 bases not matched to a gene. CDR3 DNA: TGTGCCAGCAGTTCCGGGACAGGGGTCGCGGAGCAGTACTTC. Translation gives CASSSGTGVAEQYF.